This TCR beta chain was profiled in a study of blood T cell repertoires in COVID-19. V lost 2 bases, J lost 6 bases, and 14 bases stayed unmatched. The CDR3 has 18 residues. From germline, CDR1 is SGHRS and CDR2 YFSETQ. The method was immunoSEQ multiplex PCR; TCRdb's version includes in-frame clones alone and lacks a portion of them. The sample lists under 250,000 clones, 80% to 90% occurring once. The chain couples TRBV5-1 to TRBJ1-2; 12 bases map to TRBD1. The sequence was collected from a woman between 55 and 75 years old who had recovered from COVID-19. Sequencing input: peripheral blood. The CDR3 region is CASSFSLPGQGAADGYTF. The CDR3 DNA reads TGCGCCAGCAGCTTTTCCCTCCCGGGACAGGGGGCGGCGGATGGCTACACCTTC.